This T cell receptor beta chain was retrieved from a study of PD-1 blockade in mismatch repair-deficient tumors. As for the study in general: Enrolled about 2013-2017, patients had progressing, pretreated mismatch repair-deficient cancers of around twelve types. General study points: After pembrolizumab, tumor-resident clones rose rapidly, then generally contracted before radiologic responses.

All patients were mismatch repair deficient, assessed by either PCR or immunohistochemistry. TCR sequencing covered three patients who responded to pembrolizumab. Trimming took off 4 bases at V and 0 bases at J, with 15 bases between the two ends. From germline, CDR1 is MNHNY and CDR2 SVGAGI (reference sequence). The CDR3 extends over 16 amino acids. Details on this clone: What it binds is unknown.

Some clones are missing from TCRdb's copy, which holds only in-frame ones; the method was immunoSEQ multiplex PCR. The sample has 40,000 to 65,000 clones, approximately 84% seen once. Here the sequenced sample was peripheral blood, taken less than 21 weeks after starting pembrolizumab. The V and J genes are TRBV6-6 and TRBJ1-1; no clear D gene. The TCR sequence derives from an adult with mismatch repair-deficient cancer. CDR3 sequence reads: CASSSPRRIVNTEAFF. CDR3 DNA: TGTGCCAGCAGTTCACCCAGGAGGATTGTGAACACTGAAGCTTTCTTT.